This TCR beta chain was sequenced during a study of T cells after yellow fever vaccination. This clonotype appeared a few times. As yet, its antigen is unknown. Notes on the study in general: Peaking faster, on day 5 versus 15, the secondary response was nonetheless weaker. From the bulk population, abundant clonotypes could contaminate and appear within FACS-sorted repertoires. Subsequent to the booster, the majority of primary-vaccination clones reappeared (around 97% CD4, roughly 90% CD8).

A 5'RACE template-switching step, the method used to make TCR cDNA, added a universal primer site and UMIs. One entry per CDR3 protein results from TCRdb running MiXCR on the 5' RACE reads. The sample includes under 700,000 distinct CDR3 sequences, around 16% of them seen just once. This CDR3 is built from 16 residues. The germline gives CDR1 SGDLS, CDR2 YYNGEE. Trimming took off 4 bases at V and 2 bases at J, with 19 bases between the two ends. The sample here was PBMCs, taken roughly 5 days after the first yellow fever vaccination. This chain connects TRBV9 to TRBJ2-7; no clear D gene. The sequence was obtained from a young man who received the YFV17D yellow fever vaccine. Written as DNA, the CDR3 is TGTGCCAGCAGCAGCTCCCCGGGTACACGCACCTACGAGCAGTACTTC. This codes for CASSSSPGTRTYEQYF. The entire variable domain, with the rest obtained from reference TRBV9 and TRBJ2-7, is as follows: DSGVTQTPKHLITATGQRVTLRCSPRSGDLSVYWYQQSLDQGLQFLIQYYNGEERAKGNILERFSAQQFPDLHSELNLSSLELGDSALYFCASSSSPGTRTYEQYFGPGTRLTVT.